These T cell receptor beta chains were read from a single sample in a study of vaccination and CD4 T cells after COVID-19. TCRdb re-derived calls from the PCR reads in MiXCR, one entry per CDR3 protein. The table has 10,000 to 15,000 distinct CDR3 sequences, roughly 41% seen once. Their antigens are not known. The sample consisted of CD4+ T cells from blood, cultured in vitro, taken before SARS-CoV-2 vaccination. The source of these receptors is a human donor who had recovered from COVID-19. The CDR3 runs from the conserved cysteine through the conserved F or W. The D gene is left open where the match is weak. Size tells how often a clone was seen (once, few, many) or the class of an expanded clone, and some rows leave it out.

V: TRBV15
length: 16
J: TRBJ1-2
D: TRBD1
size: -
DNA: TGTGCCACCAGCAGAGTTGGAGGGGGCGTATACTATGGCTACACCTTC
CDR3: CATSRVGGGVYYGYTF

V: TRBV15
length: 14
J: TRBJ1-6
D: -
size: medium-sized
DNA: TGTGCCACCAGCAGTGAGGGACGAGGATCACCCCTCCACTTT
CDR3: CATSSEGRGSPLHF

V: TRBV2
length: 13
J: TRBJ1-1
D: -
size: -
DNA: TGTGCCAGCAGCAGGGAAGGGGACACTGAAGCTTTCTTT
CDR3: CASSREGDTEAFF

V: TRBV19
length: 17
J: TRBJ1-1
D: TRBD1
size: -
DNA: TGTGCCAGTAGTACCTTTCAGGGGGCAAGGGTGAACACTGAAGCTTTCTTT
CDR3: CASSTFQGARVNTEAFF

V: TRBV7-2
length: 14
J: TRBJ1-2
D: -
size: -
DNA: TGTGCCAGCAGCTTAGACGGACCCTCCTATGGCTACACCTTC
CDR3: CASSLDGPSYGYTF

V: TRBV27
length: 14
J: TRBJ2-7
D: TRBD1
size: -
DNA: TGTGCCAGCAGTCCCGCGACAGGGTGGTACGAGCAGTACTTC
CDR3: CASSPATGWYEQYF

V: TRBV6-1
length: 12
J: TRBJ1-1
D: -
size: -
DNA: TGTGCCAGTGCGGGGACCCAGCCTGAAGCTTTCTTT
CDR3: CASAGTQPEAFF

V: TRBV27
length: 14
J: TRBJ2-7
D: TRBD1
size: few
DNA: TGTGCCAGCAGGTCCCAGGGGGCCGGCTACGAGCAGTACTTC
CDR3: CASRSQGAGYEQYF

V: TRBV6-5
length: 16
J: TRBJ2-2
D: TRBD1
size: -
DNA: TGTGCCAGCAGTTGGACGGGACAGGGGAACACCGGGGAGCTGTTTTTT
CDR3: CASSWTGQGNTGELFF

V: TRBV7-3
length: 15
J: TRBJ1-2
D: -
size: -
DNA: TGTGCCAGCAGCTTATTCGGGGGCGCGGGCTATGGCTACACCTTC
CDR3: CASSLFGGAGYGYTF

V: TRBV7-2
length: 13
J: TRBJ1-1
D: -
size: -
DNA: TGTGCCAGCAGCTCTCCCCTGGGGACTGAAGCTTTCTTT
CDR3: CASSSPLGTEAFF

V: TRBV20-1
length: 13
J: TRBJ2-7
D: -
size: -
DNA: TGCAGTGCCAAATCGGACCAGCCGGGGGAGCAGTACTTC
CDR3: CSAKSDQPGEQYF

V: TRBV6-5
length: 14
J: TRBJ1-2
D: -
size: -
DNA: TGTGCCAGCAGTTATTGGCCACAGGGTGGTGGCTACACCTTC
CDR3: CASSYWPQGGGYTF

V: TRBV10-3
length: 14
J: TRBJ2-1
D: TRBD2
size: -
DNA: TGTGCCATCACCACTAGCGGGTCGTACAATGAGCAGTTCTTC
CDR3: CAITTSGSYNEQFF

V: TRBV7-8
length: 14
J: TRBJ2-1
D: -
size: -
DNA: TGTGCCAGCAGCTTAGGGTCTGGATACAATGAGCAGTTCTTC
CDR3: CASSLGSGYNEQFF

V: TRBV20-1
length: 14
J: TRBJ2-1
D: TRBD1
size: few
DNA: TGCAGTGCCTCGCGGGACAGGGGGTACAATGAGCAGTTCTTC
CDR3: CSASRDRGYNEQFF

V: TRBV7-2
length: 13
J: TRBJ1-5
D: -
size: -
DNA: TGTGCCAGCAGCTTAGCGGAACTGCAGCCCCAGCATTTT
CDR3: CASSLAELQPQHF

V: TRBV7-3
length: 13
J: TRBJ2-5
D: -
size: -
DNA: TGTGCCAGCAGCTTAACTGTACAAGAGACCCAGTACTTC
CDR3: CASSLTVQETQYF

V: TRBV6-1
length: 14
J: TRBJ1-6
D: -
size: -
DNA: TGTGCCAGCAGTGTGGAGGGGCTAAATTCACCCCTCCACTTT
CDR3: CASSVEGLNSPLHF

V: TRBV7-9
length: 16
J: TRBJ2-2
D: TRBD1
size: few
DNA: TGTGCCAGCAGCTCCTGGGACAGGGGTAACACCGGGGAGCTGTTTTTT
CDR3: CASSSWDRGNTGELFF